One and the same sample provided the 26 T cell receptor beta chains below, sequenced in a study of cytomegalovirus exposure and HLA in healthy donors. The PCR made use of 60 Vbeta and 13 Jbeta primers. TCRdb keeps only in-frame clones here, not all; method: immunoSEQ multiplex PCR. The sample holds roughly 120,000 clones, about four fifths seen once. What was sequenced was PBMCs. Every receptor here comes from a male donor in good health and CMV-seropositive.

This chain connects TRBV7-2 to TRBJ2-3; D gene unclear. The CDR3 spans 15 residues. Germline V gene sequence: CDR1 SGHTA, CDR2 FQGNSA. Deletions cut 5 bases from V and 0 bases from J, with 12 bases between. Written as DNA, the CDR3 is TGTGCCAGCAGCCCGGTCGGTGCTAGCACAGATACGCAGTATTTT. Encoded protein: CASSPVGASTDTQYF.

CDR3 nucleotide sequence: TGTGCCTGGAGCCTAGGGACAGGGGGCCGAAACACCATATATTTT. It encodes CAWSLGTGGRNTIYF. The gene calls are TRBV30 and TRBJ1-3; 12 bases match TRBD1. V was pared by 3 bases and J by 5 bases, with 5 bases of the junction left unmatched. This CDR3 comprises 15 residues. Germline loops: CDR1 GTSNPN, CDR2 SVGIG (reference sequence).

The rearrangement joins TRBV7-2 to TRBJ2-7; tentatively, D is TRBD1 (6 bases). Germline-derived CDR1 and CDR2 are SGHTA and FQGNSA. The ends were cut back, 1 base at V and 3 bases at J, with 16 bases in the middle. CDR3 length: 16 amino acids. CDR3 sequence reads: CASSLVGAGAGYEQYF. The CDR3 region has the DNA TGTGCCAGCAGCTTAGTTGGAGCAGGGGCGGGCTACGAGCAGTACTTC.

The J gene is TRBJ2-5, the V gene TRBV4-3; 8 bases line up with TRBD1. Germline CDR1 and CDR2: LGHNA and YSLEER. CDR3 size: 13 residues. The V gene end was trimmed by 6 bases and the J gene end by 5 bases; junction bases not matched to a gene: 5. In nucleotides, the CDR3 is TGCGCCAGCAGTACCAACAGGGGGGAGACCCAGTACTTC. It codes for CASSTNRGETQYF.

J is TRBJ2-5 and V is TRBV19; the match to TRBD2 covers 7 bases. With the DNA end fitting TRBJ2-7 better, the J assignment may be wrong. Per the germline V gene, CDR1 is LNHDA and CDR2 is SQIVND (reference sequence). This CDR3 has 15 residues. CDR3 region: CASSIIASGTYEQYF. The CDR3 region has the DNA TGTGCCAGTAGTATTATCGCTAGCGGAACTTACGAGCAGTACTTC.

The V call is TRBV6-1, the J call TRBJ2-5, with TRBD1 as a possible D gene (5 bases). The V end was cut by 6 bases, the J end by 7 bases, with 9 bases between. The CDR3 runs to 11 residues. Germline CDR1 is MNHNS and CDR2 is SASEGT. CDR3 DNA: TGTGCCAGCAGGCTGACAGTGACCCAGTACTTC. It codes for CASRLTVTQYF.

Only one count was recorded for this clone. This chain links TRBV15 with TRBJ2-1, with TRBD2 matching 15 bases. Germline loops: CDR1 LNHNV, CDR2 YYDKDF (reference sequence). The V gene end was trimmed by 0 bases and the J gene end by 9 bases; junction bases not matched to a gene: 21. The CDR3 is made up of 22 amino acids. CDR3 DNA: TGTGCCACCAGCAGAGATCAGGTTCCGAATCGGGGACTAGCGGGAGGAGGTATTGAGCAGTTCTTC. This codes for CATSRDQVPNRGLAGGGIEQFF.

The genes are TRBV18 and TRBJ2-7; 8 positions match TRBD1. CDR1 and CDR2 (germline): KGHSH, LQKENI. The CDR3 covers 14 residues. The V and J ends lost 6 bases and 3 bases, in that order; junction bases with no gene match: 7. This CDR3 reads CASSLGQGNYEQYF. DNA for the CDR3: TGTGCCAGCTCCCTAGGACAGGGTAACTACGAGCAGTACTTC.

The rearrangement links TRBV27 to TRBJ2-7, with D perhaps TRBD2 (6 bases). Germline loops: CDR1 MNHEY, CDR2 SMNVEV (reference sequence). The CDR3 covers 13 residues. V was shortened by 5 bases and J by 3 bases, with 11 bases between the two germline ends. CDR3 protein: CASSRRDLYEQYF. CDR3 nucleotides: TGTGCCAGCAGTAGGAGGGACCTCTACGAGCAGTACTTC.

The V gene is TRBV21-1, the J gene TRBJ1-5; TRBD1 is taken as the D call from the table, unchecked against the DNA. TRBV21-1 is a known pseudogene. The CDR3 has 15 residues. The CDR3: CASSKDGPSNQPQHF. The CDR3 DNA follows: TGTGCCAGCAGCAAAGATGGGCCTAGCAATCAGCCCCAGCATTTT.

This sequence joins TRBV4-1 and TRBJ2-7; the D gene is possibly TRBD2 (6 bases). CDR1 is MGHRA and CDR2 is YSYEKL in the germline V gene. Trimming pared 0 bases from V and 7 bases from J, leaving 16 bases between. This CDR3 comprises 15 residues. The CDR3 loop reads CASSQDLGDFGEQYF. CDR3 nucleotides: TGCGCCAGCAGCCAAGATCTGGGGGACTTTGGGGAGCAGTACTTC.

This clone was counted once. CDR3 residues: CASSYYRRLGETQYF. CDR3 sequence (DNA): TGTGCCAGCAGTTATTATCGGAGGCTGGGGGAGACCCAGTACTTC. The rearrangement uses TRBV6-5 and TRBJ2-5, with a weak D call TRBD2 (5 bases). Germline CDR1 is MNHEY and CDR2 is SVGAGI. V was clipped by 3 bases and J by 5 bases, with 16 bases between them. The CDR3 is 15 amino acids.

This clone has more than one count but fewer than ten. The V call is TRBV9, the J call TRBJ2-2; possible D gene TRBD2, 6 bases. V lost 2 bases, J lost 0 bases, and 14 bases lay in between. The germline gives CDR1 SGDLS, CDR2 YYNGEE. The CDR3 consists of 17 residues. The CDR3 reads CASSVDGSLSNTGELFF. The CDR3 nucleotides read TGTGCCAGCAGCGTCGACGGGAGCCTTTCGAACACCGGGGAGCTGTTTTTT.

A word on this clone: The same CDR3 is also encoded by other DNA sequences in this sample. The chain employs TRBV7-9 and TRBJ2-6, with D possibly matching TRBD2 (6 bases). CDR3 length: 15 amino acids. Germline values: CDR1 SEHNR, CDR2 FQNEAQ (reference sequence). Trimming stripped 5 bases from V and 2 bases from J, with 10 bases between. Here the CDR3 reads CASSPEGAGANVLTF. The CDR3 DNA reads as TGTGCCAGCAGCCCGGAGGGCGCTGGGGCCAACGTCCTGACTTTC.

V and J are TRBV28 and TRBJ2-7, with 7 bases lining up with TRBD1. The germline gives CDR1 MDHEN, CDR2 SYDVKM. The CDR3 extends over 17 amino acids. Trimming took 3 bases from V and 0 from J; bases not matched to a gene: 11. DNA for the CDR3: TGTGCCAGCAGTTTTCCCCGGGACAGACAAAGCTCCTACGAGCAGTACTTC. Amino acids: CASSFPRDRQSSYEQYF.

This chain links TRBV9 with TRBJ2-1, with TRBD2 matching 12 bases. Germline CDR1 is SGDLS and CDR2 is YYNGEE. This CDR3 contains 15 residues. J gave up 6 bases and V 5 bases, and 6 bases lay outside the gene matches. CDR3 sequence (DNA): TGTGCCAGCAGTAAGACGGGACTAGCGGGCAATGAGCAGTTCTTC. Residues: CASSKTGLAGNEQFF.

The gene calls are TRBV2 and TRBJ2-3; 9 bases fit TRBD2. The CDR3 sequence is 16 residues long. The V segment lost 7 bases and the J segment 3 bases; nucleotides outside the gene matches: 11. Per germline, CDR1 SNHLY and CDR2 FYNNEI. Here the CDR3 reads CASISLAGGPTDTQYF. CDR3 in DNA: TGTGCCAGCATTTCACTCGCGGGAGGGCCTACAGATACGCAGTATTTT.

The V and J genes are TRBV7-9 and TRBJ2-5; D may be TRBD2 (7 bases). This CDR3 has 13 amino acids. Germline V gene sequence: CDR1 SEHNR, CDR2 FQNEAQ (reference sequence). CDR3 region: CAGGGGAQETQYF. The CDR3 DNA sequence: TGTGCTGGGGGGGGCGGTGCACAAGAGACCCAGTACTTC.

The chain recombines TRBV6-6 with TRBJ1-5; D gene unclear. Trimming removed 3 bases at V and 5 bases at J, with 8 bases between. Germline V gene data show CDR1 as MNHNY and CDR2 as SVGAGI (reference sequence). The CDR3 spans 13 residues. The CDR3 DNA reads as TGTGCCAGCAGTTATGGAGTGTATCAGCCCCAGCATTTT. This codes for CASSYGVYQPQHF.

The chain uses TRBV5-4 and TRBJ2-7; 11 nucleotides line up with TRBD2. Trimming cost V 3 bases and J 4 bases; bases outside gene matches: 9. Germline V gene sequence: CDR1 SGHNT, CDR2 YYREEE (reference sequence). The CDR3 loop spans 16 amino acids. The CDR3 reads CASSYGGSGRGYEQYF. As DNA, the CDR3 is TGTGCCAGCAGCTATGGGGGTAGCGGGAGGGGATACGAGCAGTACTTC.

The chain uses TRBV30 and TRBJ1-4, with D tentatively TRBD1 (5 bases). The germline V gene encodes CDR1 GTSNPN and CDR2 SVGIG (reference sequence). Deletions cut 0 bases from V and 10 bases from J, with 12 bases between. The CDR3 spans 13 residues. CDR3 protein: CAWSVAQGTKLFF. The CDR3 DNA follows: TGTGCCTGGAGTGTAGCCCAGGGTACAAAACTGTTTTTT.

Here the CDR3 DNA reads TGTGCCAGCAGCCCGGGAGAGGGGGCTAATAAATACAATGAGCAGTTCTTC. Protein: CASSPGEGANKYNEQFF. The chain carries TRBV7-2 and TRBJ2-1, with D perhaps matching TRBD1 (7 bases). The CDR3 extends over 17 amino acids. Germline values: CDR1 SGHTA, CDR2 FQGNSA. The V end lost 5 bases, the J end lost 4 bases, and 21 bases lay between the germline ends.

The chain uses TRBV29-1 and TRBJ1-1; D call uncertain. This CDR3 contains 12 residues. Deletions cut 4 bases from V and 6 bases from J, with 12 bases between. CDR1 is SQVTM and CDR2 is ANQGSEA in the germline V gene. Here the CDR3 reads CSVGSGSAEAFF. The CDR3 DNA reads TGCAGCGTTGGTTCGGGGAGCGCTGAAGCTTTCTTT.

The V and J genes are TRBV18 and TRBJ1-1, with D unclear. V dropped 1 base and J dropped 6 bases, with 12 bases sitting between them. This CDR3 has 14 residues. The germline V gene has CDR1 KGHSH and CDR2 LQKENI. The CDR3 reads CASSPRTPGAEAFF. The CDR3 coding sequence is TGTGCCAGCTCACCACGCACACCCGGGGCTGAAGCTTTCTTT.

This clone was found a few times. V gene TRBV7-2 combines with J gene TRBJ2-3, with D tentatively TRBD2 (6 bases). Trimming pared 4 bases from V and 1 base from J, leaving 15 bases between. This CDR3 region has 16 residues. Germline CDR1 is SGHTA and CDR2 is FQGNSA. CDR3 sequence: CASSSGGSGGTDTQYF. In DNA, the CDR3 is TGTGCCAGCAGCTCCGGGGGATCGGGGGGCACAGATACGCAGTATTTT. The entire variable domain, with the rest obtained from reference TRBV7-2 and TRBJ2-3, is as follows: GAGVSQSPSNKVTEKGKDVELRCDPISGHTALYWYRQSLGQGLEFLIYFQGNSAPDKSGLPSDRFSAERTGGSVSTLTIQRTQQEDSAVYLCASSSGGSGGTDTQYFGPGTRLTVL.

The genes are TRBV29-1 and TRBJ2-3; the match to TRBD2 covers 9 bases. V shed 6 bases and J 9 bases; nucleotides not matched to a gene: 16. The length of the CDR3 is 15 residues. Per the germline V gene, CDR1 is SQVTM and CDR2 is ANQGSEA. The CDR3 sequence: CSVARTLRGGETQYF. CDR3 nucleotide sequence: TGCAGCGTGGCCCGTACTTTGCGGGGGGGCGAAACGCAGTATTTT.